What follows are 8 T cell receptor beta chains derived from one specimen sequenced in a study of blood T cell repertoires in COVID-19. Only in-frame clones appear in the TCRdb table, and some are missing; sequencing was by immunoSEQ multiplex PCR. The sample lists about 94,000 clones, approximately 79% occurring once. The sequencing input was peripheral blood. These receptors all stem from a man aged 65-85 years with COVID-19, enrolled during active disease.

This rearrangement joins TRBV2 to TRBJ2-3; D may be TRBD1 (5 bases). The CDR3 sequence is 12 residues long. In germline, CDR1 is SNHLY, CDR2 FYNNEI. Trimming pared 7 bases from V and 2 bases from J, leaving 7 bases between. CDR3 DNA: TGTGCCAGCAAGGGGTCCACAGATACGCAGTATTTT. Its protein is CASKGSTDTQYF.

The chain joins TRBV9 to TRBJ2-7, with 11 bases lining up with TRBD2. Per germline, CDR1 SGDLS and CDR2 YYNGEE. The CDR3 covers 17 residues. The V and J ends lost 0 bases and 3 bases, in that order; junction bases with no gene match: 8. The CDR3 bases are TGTGCCAGCAGCGTAGGTAGCGGGAGGGCGACGATCTACGAGCAGTACTTC. This sequence encodes CASSVGSGRATIYEQYF.

The V and J genes are TRBV11-2 and TRBJ2-1; a possible D gene is TRBD1 (5 bases). The CDR3 consists of 14 residues. Germline V lookup: CDR1 SGHAT, CDR2 FQNNGV. The V gene lost 5 bases and the J gene lost 7 bases, with 15 bases spanning the gap. The CDR3 nucleotides are TGTGCCAGCAGCCCCTCTAGGGGTCGAAATGAGCAGTTCTTC. Its translation is CASSPSRGRNEQFF.

This clone was detected a few times. The chain is built from TRBV28 and TRBJ1-1; no definite D call. Germline CDR1 is MDHEN and CDR2 is SYDVKM. The CDR3 totals 14 residues. The V and J ends lost 7 bases and 1 base respectively, with 13 bases between them. CDR3 sequence reads: CASKGRAGNTEAFF. The CDR3 DNA follows: TGTGCCAGCAAAGGACGGGCGGGGAACACTGAAGCTTTCTTT.

J is TRBJ2-1 and V is TRBV9; 11 bases are shared with TRBD2. The CDR3 covers 17 residues. Germline CDR1 is SGDLS and CDR2 is YYNGEE. The V segment lost 0 bases and the J segment 4 bases; nucleotides outside the gene matches: 6. CDR3 residues: CASSVDLGTSGYNEQFF. As DNA, the CDR3 is TGTGCCAGCAGCGTAGACCTCGGGACTAGCGGATACAATGAGCAGTTCTTC.

This clone was found once. The V and J genes are TRBV29-1 and TRBJ2-1; D gene unclear. The CDR3 is 13 amino acids. The germline V gene has CDR1 SQVTM and CDR2 ANQGSEA. Trimming took off 4 bases at V and 4 bases at J, with 11 bases between the two ends. This chain's CDR3 is CSVVYLVYNEQFF. The DNA for the CDR3 is TGCAGCGTTGTCTATCTAGTTTACAATGAGCAGTTCTTC.

The V and J genes are TRBV11-2 and TRBJ2-3, with a tentative D call TRBD2 (5 bases). Trimming pared 5 bases from V and 2 bases from J, leaving 17 bases between. Germline lookup yields CDR1 SGHAT and CDR2 FQNNGV. The CDR3 consists of 16 residues. The CDR3 bases are TGTGCCAGCAGCCCCCGAGAGGGATCATCCACAGATACGCAGTATTTT. Protein sequence: CASSPREGSSTDTQYF.

This rearrangement joins TRBV3-1 (or the pseudogene TRBV3-2) to TRBJ1-1; 9 bases map to TRBD1. This CDR3 has 14 amino acids. V shed 5 bases, J shed 3 bases, and the junction held 4 bases outside the gene matches. Per germline, CDR1 LGHDT and CDR2 YNNKEL (reference sequence). CDR3 in amino acids: CASSWGQGDTEAFF. The DNA for the CDR3 is TGTGCCAGCAGCTGGGGACAGGGTGACACTGAAGCTTTCTTT.